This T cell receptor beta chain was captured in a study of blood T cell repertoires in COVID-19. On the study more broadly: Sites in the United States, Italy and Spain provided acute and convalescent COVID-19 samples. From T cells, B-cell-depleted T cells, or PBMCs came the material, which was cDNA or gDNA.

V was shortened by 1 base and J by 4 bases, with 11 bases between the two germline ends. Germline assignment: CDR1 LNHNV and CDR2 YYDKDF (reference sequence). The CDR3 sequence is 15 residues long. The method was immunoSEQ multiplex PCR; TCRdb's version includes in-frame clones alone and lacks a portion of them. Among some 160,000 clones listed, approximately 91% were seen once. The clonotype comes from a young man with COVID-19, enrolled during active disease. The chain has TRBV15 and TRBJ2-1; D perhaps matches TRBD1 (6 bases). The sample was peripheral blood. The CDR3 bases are TGTGCCACCAGCAGAGTGGGGGCCCCTTACAATGAGCAGTTCTTC. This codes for CATSRVGAPYNEQFF.